Ten or more counts support the clone carrying this TCR beta chain. This sample is part of a study of prognosis after radiotherapy for stage I lung cancer. Study overall: The study enrolled about a dozen men and more than 5 women as patients, aged roughly 50 to 95 with a median of almost 75 years. With a biologically effective dose of at least 100 Gy, radiotherapy took the form of SBRT split into 3 to 5 fractions.

V lost 0 bases, J lost 2 bases, and 7 bases lay in between. The CDR3 is made up of 14 amino acids. Germline CDR1 is SGDLS and CDR2 is YYNGEE. TCR beta CDR3 was amplified from genomic DNA by two-round multiplex PCR. The first PCR round targeted every TRBV and TRBJ gene with specific primers. TCRdb re-called the multiplex PCR reads with MiXCR, one entry per CDR3 protein. The repertoire holds about 36,000 distinct CDR3 sequences, approximately 36% seen once, with around a sixth in the top ten. The V and J genes are TRBV9 and TRBJ2-3; D is unclear. The material sequenced was PBMCs, taken before or after stereotactic body radiation therapy (not recorded which). The receptor's source is a donor over 45 with non-small cell lung cancer. The CDR3 spells CASSVAGHTDTQYF. Here the CDR3 DNA reads TGTGCCAGCAGCGTAGCTGGTCACACAGATACGCAGTATTTT.